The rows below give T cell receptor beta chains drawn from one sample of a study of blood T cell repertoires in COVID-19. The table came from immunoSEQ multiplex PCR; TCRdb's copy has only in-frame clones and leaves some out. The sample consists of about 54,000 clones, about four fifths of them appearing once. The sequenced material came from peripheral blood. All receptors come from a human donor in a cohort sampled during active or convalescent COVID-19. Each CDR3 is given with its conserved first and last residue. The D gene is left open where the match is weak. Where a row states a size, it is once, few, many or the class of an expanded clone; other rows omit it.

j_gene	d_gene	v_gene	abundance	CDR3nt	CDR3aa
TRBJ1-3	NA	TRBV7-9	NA	TGTGCCAGCAGCCAAACAGGGACTGGAAACACCATATATTTT	CASSQTGTGNTIYF
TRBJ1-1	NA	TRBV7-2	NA	TGTGCCAGCAGCTTAGCGATTTCGGGCACTGAAGCTTTCTTT	CASSLAISGTEAFF
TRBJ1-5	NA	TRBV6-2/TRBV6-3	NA	TGTGCCAGCAGTCCGAGTATTGGCAATCAGCCCCAGCATTTT	CASSPSIGNQPQHF
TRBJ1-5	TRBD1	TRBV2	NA	TGTGCCAGCAGTCATTATCAAGGGGGCGGAAAAAGCAATCAGCCCCAGCATTTT	CASSHYQGGGKSNQPQHF
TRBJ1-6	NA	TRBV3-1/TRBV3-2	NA	TGTGCCAGCAGCCAAGGGACAAGGAGACAAAATTCACCCCTCCACTTT	CASSQGTRRQNSPLHF
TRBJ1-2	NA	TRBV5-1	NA	TGCGCCAGCAGGGCGGAGGGTACCGGCTACACCTTC	CASRAEGTGYTF
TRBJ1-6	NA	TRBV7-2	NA	TGTGCCAGCAGCTTAAGCTTGGTGACAGAGGCGGCCCCGAATTCACCCCTCCACTTT	CASSLSLVTEAAPNSPLHF
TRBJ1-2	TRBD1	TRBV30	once	TGTGCCTGGAGACAGGGGGAAGGCTATGGCTACACCTTC	CAWRQGEGYGYTF
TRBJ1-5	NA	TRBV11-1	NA	TGTGCCAGCAGCTTAACCCCCCCGAGGGACAATCAGCCCCAGCATTTT	CASSLTPPRDNQPQHF
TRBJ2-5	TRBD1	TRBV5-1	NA	TGCGCCAGCAGCGGAGGACAGGAGCGCGAGACCCAGTACTTC	CASSGGQERETQYF
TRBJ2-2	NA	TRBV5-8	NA	TGTGCCAGCAGCTTGAGTAGTACCGGGGAGCTGTTTTTT	CASSLSSTGELFF
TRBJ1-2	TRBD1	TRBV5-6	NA	TGTGCCAGCAGCCTAGACAGGGGCTATGGCTACACCTTC	CASSLDRGYGYTF
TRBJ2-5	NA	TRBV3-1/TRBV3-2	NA	TGTGCCAGCAGCCAAGTAGAACAGCAAGAGACCCAGTACTTC	CASSQVEQQETQYF
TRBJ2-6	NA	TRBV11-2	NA	TGTGCCAGCAGCGTCACGCTATCTGGGGCCAACGTCCTGACTTTC	CASSVTLSGANVLTF
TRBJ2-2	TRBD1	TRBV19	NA	TGTGCCAGTAGTATGCAGAGGAGGACAGGATCCACCGGGGAGCTGTTTTTT	CASSMQRRTGSTGELFF
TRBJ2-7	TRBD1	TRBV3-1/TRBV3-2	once	TGTGCCAGCAGCCAAGATACAGGGGTGCAGTACTTC	CASSQDTGVQYF
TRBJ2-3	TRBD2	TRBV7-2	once	TGTGCCAGCAGCTTTCTAGGACTAGCCGTAGATACGCAGTATTTT	CASSFLGLAVDTQYF
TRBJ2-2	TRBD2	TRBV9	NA	TGTGCCAGCAGCGTAAGACTAGCGGTAAACACCGGGGAGCTGTTTTTT	CASSVRLAVNTGELFF
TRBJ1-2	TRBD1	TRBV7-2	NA	TGTGCCAGCAGCCCAGGACAGGGAGGCTATGGCTACACCTTC	CASSPGQGGYGYTF
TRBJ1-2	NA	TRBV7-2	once	TGTGCCAGCAGCTTAGCGCCCGGGGGCTACACCTTC	CASSLAPGGYTF
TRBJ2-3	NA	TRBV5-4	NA	TGTGCCAGCAGCTTGGCGGGGGCAGATACGCAGTATTTT	CASSLAGADTQYF
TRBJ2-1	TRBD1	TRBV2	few	TGTGCCAGCGGGGGGACAGGGAGTCCCTACAATGAGCAGTTCTTC	CASGGTGSPYNEQFF
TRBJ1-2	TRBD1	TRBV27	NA	TGTGCCAGCAGTCCCACAGGGGCGGACTATGGCTACACCTTC	CASSPTGADYGYTF
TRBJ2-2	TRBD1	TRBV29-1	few	TGCAGCGTTGGGACAGGGCGGACCGGGGAGCTGTTTTTT	CSVGTGRTGELFF
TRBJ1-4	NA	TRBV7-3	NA	TGTGCCAGCAGCTTAAACGGAAGGGCGGGGGAAAAACTGTTTTTT	CASSLNGRAGEKLFF
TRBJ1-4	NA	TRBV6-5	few	TGTGCCAGCAGGGGCAACCAGGGGTTTAGAGAAAAACTGTTTTTT	CASRGNQGFREKLFF
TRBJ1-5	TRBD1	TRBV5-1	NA	TGCGCCAGCAGCCGGTCCGGGACAGGAAATCAGCCCCAGCATTTT	CASSRSGTGNQPQHF
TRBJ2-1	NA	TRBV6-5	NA	TGTGCCAGCAAGGGGCCGTACAATGAGCAGTTCTTC	CASKGPYNEQFF
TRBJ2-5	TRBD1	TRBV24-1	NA	TGTGCCACCAGTGATCGGACAGGGGGGACCGAGACCCAGTACTTC	CATSDRTGGTETQYF
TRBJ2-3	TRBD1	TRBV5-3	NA	TGTGCCAGAAGCTTGCCAGGGGGTAATACGCAGTATTTT	CARSLPGGNTQYF
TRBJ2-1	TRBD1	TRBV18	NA	TGTGCCAGCTCACCTTCCGGGACAGGACACTACAATGAGCAGTTCTTC	CASSPSGTGHYNEQFF
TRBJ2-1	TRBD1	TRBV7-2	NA	TGTGCCAGCAGCCAGGACAGGGCTGGTGAGCAGTTCTTC	CASSQDRAGEQFF
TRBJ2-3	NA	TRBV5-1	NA	TGCGCCAGCAGCTTGGACATCCAGGATACGCAGTATTTT	CASSLDIQDTQYF
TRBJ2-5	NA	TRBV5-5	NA	TGTGCCAGCAGGACAGGACAGAGCCACCAAGAGACCCAGTACTTC	CASRTGQSHQETQYF
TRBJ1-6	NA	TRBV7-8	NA	TGTGCCAGCAGCTTACCGGGGGGGGCTAACTCACCCCTCCACTTT	CASSLPGGANSPLHF
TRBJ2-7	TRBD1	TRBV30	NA	TGTGCCTGGAGTGGGACAGGGAGCTCCTACGAGCAGTACTTC	CAWSGTGSSYEQYF
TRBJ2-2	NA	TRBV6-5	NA	TGTGCCAGCCCGGGGGAAGACACCGGGGAGCTGTTTTTT	CASPGEDTGELFF
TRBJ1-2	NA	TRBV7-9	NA	TGTGCCAGCAGCAACCGGGACTATGGCTACACCTTC	CASSNRDYGYTF
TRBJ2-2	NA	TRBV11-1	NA	TGTGCCAGCAGCTTAGCGCCCCAGGGGCAGAAGCTGTTTTTT	CASSLAPQGQKLFF
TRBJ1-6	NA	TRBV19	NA	TGTGCCAGTAGTAACGATCGGACGGGATCACCCCTCCACTTT	CASSNDRTGSPLHF
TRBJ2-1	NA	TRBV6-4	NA	TGTGCCAGCAGCCTCCAGGCCGGGGACAATGAGCAGTTCTTC	CASSLQAGDNEQFF
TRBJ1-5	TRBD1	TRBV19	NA	TGTGCCAGTAGTTCCACCGGGACAGGGTTTAATAGCAATCAGCCCCAGCATTTT	CASSSTGTGFNSNQPQHF
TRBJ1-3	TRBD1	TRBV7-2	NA	TGTGCCAGCAGCTCAGGACAGGGGACTGGAAACACCATATATTTT	CASSSGQGTGNTIYF
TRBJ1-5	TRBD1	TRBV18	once	TGTGCCAGCTCACTGACAGGGCTCCAGCCCCAGCATTTT	CASSLTGLQPQHF
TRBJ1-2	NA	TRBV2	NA	TGTGCCAGCAGTGCCAGGGGCTCGGACTATGGCTACACCTTC	CASSARGSDYGYTF
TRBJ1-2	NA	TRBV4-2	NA	TGTGCCAGCAGCCAAGATGAACAGACCCCCTATGGCTACACCTTC	CASSQDEQTPYGYTF
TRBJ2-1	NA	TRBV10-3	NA	TGTGCCATCAGTGGGACACAGCACAATGAGCAGTTCTTC	CAISGTQHNEQFF
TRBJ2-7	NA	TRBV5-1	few	TGCGCCAGCAGCTTGGTTGGCGGCTTCTACGAGCAGTACTTC	CASSLVGGFYEQYF
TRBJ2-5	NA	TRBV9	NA	TGTGCCAGCAGCGTAGGGCAGGGTAGCGGAGAGACCCAGTACTTC	CASSVGQGSGETQYF
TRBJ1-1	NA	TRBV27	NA	TGTGCCAGCAGTTTATCCCTCCCCGGACAGAAGAACACTGAAGCTTTCTTT	CASSLSLPGQKNTEAFF
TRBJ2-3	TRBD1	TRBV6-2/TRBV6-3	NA	TGTGCCAGCAGCTCCGCCGGGACAGGGGAACCCCCAGATACGCAGTATTTT	CASSSAGTGEPPDTQYF
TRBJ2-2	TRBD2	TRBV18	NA	TGTGCCAGCTCACCCCTGGGACTAGCGGGGAACACCGGGGAGCTGTTTTTT	CASSPLGLAGNTGELFF
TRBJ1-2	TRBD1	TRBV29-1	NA	TGCAGCGTTCTCCAGGGGGACTATGGCTACACCTTC	CSVLQGDYGYTF
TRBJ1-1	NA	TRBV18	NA	TGTGCCAGCGCCTTAGCGGACACTGAAGCTTTCTTT	CASALADTEAFF
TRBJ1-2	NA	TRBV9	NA	TGTGCCAGCAGCGTAGGGCAGGGCCCAACTAACTATGGCTACACCTTC	CASSVGQGPTNYGYTF
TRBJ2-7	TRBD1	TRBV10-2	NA	TGCGCCAGCACCTACGGACAGGGCTACGAGCAGTACTTC	CASTYGQGYEQYF
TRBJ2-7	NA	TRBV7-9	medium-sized	TGTGCCAGCAGCGCGTCCTACGAGCAGTACTTC	CASSASYEQYF